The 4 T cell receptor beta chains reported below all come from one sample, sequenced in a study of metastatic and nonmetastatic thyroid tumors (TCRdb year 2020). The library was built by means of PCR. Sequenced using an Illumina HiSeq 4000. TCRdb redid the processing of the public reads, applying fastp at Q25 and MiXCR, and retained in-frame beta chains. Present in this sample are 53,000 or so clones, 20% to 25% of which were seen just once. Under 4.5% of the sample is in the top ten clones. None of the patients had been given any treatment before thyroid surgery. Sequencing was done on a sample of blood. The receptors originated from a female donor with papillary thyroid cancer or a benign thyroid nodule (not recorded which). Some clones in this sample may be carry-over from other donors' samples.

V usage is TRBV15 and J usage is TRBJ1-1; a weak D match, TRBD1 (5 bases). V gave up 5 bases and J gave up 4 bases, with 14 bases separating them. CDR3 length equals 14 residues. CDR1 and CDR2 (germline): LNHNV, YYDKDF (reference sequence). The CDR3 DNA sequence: TGTGCCACCAGCGACAGCAGGTGGTTCACTGAAGCTTTCTTT. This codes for CATSDSRWFTEAFF.

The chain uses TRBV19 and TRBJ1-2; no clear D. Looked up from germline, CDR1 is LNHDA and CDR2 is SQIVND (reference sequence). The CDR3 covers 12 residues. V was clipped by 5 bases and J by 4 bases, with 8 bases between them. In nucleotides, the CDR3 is TGTGCCAGTAGTGGTAAGCCCTATGGCTACACCTTC. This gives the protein CASSGKPYGYTF.

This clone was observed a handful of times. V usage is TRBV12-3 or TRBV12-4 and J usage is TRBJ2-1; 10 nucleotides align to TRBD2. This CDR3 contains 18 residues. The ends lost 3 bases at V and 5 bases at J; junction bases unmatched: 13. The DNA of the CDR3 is TGTGCCAGCAGTTTTTTTCCCCCCCGGACTAGCGGCGACAATGAGCAGTTCTTC. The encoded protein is CASSFFPPRTSGDNEQFF.

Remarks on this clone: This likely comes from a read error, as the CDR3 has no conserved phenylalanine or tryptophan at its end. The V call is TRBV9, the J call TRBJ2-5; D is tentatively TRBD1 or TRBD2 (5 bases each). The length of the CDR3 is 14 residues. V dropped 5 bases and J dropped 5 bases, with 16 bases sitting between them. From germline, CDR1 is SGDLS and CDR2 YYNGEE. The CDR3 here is CASRGAAGRETQYC. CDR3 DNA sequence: TGTGCCAGCAGGGGAGCGGCAGGGCGCGAGACCCAGTACTGC.